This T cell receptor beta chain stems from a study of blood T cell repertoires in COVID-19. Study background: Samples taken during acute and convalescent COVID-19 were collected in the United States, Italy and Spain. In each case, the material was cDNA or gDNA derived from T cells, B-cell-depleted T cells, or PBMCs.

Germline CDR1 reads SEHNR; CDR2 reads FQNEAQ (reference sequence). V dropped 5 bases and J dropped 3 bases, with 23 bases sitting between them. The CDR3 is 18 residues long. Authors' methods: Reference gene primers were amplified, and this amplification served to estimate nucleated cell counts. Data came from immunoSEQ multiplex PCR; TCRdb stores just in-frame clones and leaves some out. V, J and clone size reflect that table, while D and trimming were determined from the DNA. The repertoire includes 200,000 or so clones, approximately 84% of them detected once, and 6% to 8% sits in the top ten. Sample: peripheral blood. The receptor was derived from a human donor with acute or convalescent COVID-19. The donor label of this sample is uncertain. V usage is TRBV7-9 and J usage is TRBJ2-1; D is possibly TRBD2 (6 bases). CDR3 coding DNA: TGTGCCAGCAGCCGAAACCTAGCGAGCCTGAGCTTCTACAATGAGCAGTTCTTC. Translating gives CASSRNLASLSFYNEQFF.